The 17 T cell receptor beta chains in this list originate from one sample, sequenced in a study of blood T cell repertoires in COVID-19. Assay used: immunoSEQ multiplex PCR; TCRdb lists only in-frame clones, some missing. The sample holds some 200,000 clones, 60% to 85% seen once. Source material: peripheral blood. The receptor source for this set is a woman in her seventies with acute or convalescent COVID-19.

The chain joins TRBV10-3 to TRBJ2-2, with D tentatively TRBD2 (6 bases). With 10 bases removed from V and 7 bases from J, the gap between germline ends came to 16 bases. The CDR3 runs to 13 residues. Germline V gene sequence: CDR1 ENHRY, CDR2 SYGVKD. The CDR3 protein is CATTGTEFGELFF. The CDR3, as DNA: TGTGCCACCACCGGGACTGAATTCGGGGAGCTGTTTTTT.

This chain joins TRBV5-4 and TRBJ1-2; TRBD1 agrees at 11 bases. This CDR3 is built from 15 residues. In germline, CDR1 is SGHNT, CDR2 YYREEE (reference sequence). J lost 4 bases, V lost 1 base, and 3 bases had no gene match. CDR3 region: CASSLPGTGGYGYTF. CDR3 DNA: TGTGCCAGCAGCTTGCCGGGGACAGGGGGCTATGGCTACACCTTC.

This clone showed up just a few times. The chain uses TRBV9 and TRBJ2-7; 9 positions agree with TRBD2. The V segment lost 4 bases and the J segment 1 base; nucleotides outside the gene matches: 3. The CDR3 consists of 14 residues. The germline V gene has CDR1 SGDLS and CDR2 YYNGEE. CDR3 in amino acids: CASSLGLASYEQYF. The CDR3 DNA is TGTGCCAGCAGCTTAGGACTAGCGTCCTACGAGCAGTACTTC. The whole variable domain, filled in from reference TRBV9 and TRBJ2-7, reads DSGVTQTPKHLITATGQRVTLRCSPRSGDLSVYWYQQSLDQGLQFLIQYYNGEERAKGNILERFSAQQFPDLHSELNLSSLELGDSALYFCASSLGLASYEQYFGPGTRLTVT.

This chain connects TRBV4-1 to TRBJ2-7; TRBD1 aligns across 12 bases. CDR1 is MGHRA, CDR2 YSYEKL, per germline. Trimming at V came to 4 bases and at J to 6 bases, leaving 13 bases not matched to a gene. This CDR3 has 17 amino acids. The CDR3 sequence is CASSPSQRDRGQSEQYF. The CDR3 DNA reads TGCGCCAGCAGCCCTAGCCAACGGGACAGGGGGCAATCCGAGCAGTACTTC.

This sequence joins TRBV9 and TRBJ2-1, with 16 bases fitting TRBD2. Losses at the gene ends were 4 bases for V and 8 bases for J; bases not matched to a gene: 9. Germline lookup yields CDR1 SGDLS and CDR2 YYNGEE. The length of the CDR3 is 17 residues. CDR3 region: CASSPGTSGRAGDEQFF. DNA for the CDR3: TGTGCCAGCAGCCCCGGGACTAGCGGGAGGGCCGGGGATGAGCAGTTCTTC.

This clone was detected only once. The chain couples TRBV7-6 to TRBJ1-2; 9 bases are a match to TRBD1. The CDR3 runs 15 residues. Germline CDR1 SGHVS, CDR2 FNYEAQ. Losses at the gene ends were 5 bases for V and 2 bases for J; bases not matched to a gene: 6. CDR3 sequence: CASSHMTGGNYGYTF. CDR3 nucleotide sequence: TGTGCCAGCAGCCACATGACAGGGGGGAACTATGGCTACACCTTC. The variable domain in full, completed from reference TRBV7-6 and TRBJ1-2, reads GAGVSQSPRYKVTKRGQDVALRCDPISGHVSLYWYRQALGQGPEFLTYFNYEAQQDKSGLPNDRFSAERPEGSISTLTIQRTEQRDSAMYRCASSHMTGGNYGYTFGSGTRLTVV.

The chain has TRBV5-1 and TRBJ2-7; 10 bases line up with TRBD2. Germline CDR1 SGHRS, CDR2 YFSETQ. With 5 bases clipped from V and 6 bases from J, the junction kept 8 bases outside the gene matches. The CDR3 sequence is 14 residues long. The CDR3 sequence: CASSIGLAAVEQYF. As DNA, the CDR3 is TGCGCCAGCAGTATCGGACTAGCGGCCGTCGAGCAGTACTTC.

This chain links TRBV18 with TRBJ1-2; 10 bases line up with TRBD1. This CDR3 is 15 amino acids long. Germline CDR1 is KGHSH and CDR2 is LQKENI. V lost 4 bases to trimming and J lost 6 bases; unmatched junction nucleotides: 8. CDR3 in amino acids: CASSRLDRGRDGYTF. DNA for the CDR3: TGTGCCAGCTCACGCCTAGACAGGGGGCGAGATGGCTACACCTTC. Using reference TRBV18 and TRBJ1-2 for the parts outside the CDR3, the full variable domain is NAGVMQNPRHLVRRRGQEARLRCSPMKGHSHVYWYRQLPEEGLKFMVYLQKENIIDESGMPKERFSAEFPKEGPSILRIQQVVRGDSAAYFCASSRLDRGRDGYTFGSGTRLTVV.

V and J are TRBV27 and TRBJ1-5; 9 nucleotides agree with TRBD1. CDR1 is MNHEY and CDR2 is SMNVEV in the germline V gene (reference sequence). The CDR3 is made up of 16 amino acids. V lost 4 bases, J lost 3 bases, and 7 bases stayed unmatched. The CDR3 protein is CASSSGQGSYNQPQHF. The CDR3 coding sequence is TGTGCCAGCAGTTCCGGACAGGGGAGTTACAATCAGCCCCAGCATTTT.

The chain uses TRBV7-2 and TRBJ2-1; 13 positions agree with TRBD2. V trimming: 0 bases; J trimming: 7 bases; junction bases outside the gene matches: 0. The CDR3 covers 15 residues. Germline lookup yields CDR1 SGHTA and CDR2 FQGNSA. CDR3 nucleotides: TGTGCCAGCAGCTTAGCGACTAGCGGGAGGAATGAGCAGTTCTTC. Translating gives CASSLATSGRNEQFF.

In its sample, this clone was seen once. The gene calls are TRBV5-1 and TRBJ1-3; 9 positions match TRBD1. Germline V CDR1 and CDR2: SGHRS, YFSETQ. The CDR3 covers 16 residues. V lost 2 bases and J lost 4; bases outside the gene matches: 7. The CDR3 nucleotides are TGCGCCAGCAGCTTTGGGACAGGGCTAGGAGGAAACACCATATATTTT. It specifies CASSFGTGLGGNTIYF.

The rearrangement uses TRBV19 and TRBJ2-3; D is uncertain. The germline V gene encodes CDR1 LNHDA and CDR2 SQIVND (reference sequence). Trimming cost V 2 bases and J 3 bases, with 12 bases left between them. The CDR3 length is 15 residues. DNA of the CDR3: TGTGCCAGTAGTATAAATGAGATGAGGACAGATACGCAGTATTTT. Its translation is CASSINEMRTDTQYF.

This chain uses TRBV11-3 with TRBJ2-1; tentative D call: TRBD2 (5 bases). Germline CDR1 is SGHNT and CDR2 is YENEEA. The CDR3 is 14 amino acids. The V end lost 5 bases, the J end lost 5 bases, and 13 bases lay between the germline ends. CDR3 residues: CASSPHAGNNEQFF. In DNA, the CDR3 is TGTGCCAGCAGCCCCCACGCCGGGAACAATGAGCAGTTCTTC.

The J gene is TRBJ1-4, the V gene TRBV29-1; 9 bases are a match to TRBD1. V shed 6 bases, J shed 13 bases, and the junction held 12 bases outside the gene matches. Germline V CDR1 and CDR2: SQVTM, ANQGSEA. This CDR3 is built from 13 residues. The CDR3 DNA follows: TGCAGCGTCGGGGACAGGGAATTGGGTGGACTGTTTTTT. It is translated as CSVGDRELGGLFF.

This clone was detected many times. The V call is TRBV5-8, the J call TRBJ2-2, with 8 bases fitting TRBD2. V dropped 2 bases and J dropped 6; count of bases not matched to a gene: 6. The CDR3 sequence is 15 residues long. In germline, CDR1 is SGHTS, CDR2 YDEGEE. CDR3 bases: TGTGCCAGCAGCTTCGGGACTAGAAGCGCCGGGGAGCTGTTTTTT. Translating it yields CASSFGTRSAGELFF.

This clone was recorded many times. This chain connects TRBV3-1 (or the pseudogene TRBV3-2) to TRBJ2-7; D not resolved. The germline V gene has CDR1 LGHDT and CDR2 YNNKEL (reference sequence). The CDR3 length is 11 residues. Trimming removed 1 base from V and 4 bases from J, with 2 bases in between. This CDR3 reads CASSQAYEQYF. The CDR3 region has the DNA TGTGCCAGCAGCCAAGCGTACGAGCAGTACTTC.

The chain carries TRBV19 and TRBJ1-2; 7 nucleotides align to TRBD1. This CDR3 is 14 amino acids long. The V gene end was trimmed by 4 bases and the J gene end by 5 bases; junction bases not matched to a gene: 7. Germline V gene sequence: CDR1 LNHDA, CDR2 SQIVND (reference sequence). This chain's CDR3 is CASSNEGARYGYTF. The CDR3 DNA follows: TGTGCCAGTAGTAATGAGGGGGCAAGGTATGGCTACACCTTC. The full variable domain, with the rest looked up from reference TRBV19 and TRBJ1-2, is DGGITQSPKYLFRKEGQNVTLSCEQNLNHDAMYWYRQDPGQGLRLIYYSQIVNDFQKGDIAEGYSVSREKKESFPLTVTSAQKNPTAFYLCASSNEGARYGYTFGSGTRLTVV.